This T cell receptor (beta chain) was sequenced in a study of cytomegalovirus exposure and HLA in healthy donors. Study background: Ancestry clustering placed about 86% of more than 350 genotyped donors in the Caucasian-associated cluster.

V dropped 5 bases and J dropped 0 bases, with 13 bases sitting between them. The CDR3 runs 16 residues. CDR1 is LNHDA, CDR2 SQIVND, per germline (reference sequence). PCR was performed using 60 Vbeta and 13 Jbeta primers. Per the original data handling: Later, some 79 million unique TCR beta chains were counted in an analysis, and some 11 million of them were shared. TCRdb keeps only in-frame clones here, not all; method: immunoSEQ multiplex PCR. D and trimming were read from the DNA, whereas the V and J calls and clone size are those reported in that table. This table holds 150,000 to 200,000 clones, more than 65% found once.

This chain uses TRBV19 with TRBJ1-4; D is ambiguous. The clonotype was recovered from a woman in her twenties or thirties in good health and CMV-seronegative. Sequencing was carried out using PBMCs. The CDR3 protein is CASSDRSGATNEKLFF. In DNA form, the CDR3 reads TGTGCCAGTAGTGATCGGAGCGGAGCAACTAATGAAAAACTGTTTTTT.